Listed below are T cell receptor beta chains from one sample, sequenced in a study of blood T cells in healthy people across ages. In TCRdb, the 5' RACE reads were re-called with MiXCR into one record per CDR3 protein. This table has 790,000 or so distinct CDR3 sequences, 56% appearing once. The sequenced sample consisted of blood. All receptors derive from a man aged 35-49 years in good health. Each CDR3 is given with its conserved first and last residue. D genes are given only for firm matches. Rows give clone size only sometimes, using once, few, many, or a class for an expanded clone.

j_gene,d_gene,v_gene,abundance,CDR3nt,CDR3aa
TRBJ2-1,TRBD2,TRBV12-3/TRBV12-4,few,TGTGCCAGCAACTTTGGCGGGAGGTTGGACAATGAGCAGTTCTTC,CASNFGGRLDNEQFF
TRBJ2-3,NA,TRBV27,NA,TGTGCCAGCAGTGTACGACAAGGGGCCTCCGTAGCCCCAGCCGAAGATACGCAGTATTTT,CASSVRQGASVAPAEDTQYF
TRBJ1-5,NA,TRBV21-1,NA,TGTGCCAGTCGACTCGCCTGGTGGCGACATAGCAATCAGCCCCAGCATTTT,CASRLAWWRHSNQPQHF
TRBJ2-7,TRBD2,TRBV5-1,NA,TGCGCCAGCACGCACCTGCAGTCTCCATGGGAGGGCCTCGGCGACGAGCAGTACTTC,CASTHLQSPWEGLGDEQYF
TRBJ1-2,NA,TRBV4-3,NA,TGCGCCAGCAGCCAAGAAGAGACGGCAGGGGTGTACAGCTATGGCTACACCTTC,CASSQEETAGVYSYGYTF
TRBJ1-1,NA,TRBV6-2/TRBV6-3,NA,TGTGCCAGCAGCCGGGACTCCTTGGGGGAAGCTTTCTTT,CASSRDSLGEAFF
TRBJ2-1,TRBD2,TRBV24-1,NA,TGTGCCACCAGAACTAGCGTATTCTACAATGAGCAGTTCTTC,CATRTSVFYNEQFF
TRBJ2-2,NA,TRBV4-1,NA,TGCGCCAGCAGCCAAGATAAGGGACGGACGAACACCGGGGAGCTGTTTTTT,CASSQDKGRTNTGELFF
TRBJ1-6,NA,TRBV5-5,few,TGTGCCAGCAGCTTCCAGGGGCGTCATGAGAATTCACCCCTCCACTTT,CASSFQGRHENSPLHF
TRBJ2-3,NA,TRBV29-1,few,TGCAGCGTTGAAGCCAGATTCCGGGGAGGAGGTGCAGATACGCAGTATTTT,CSVEARFRGGGADTQYF
TRBJ2-5,NA,TRBV3-1,few,TGTGCCAGCAGCCAAGATGGCAGGCAACGCGGGGAGACCCAGTACTTC,CASSQDGRQRGETQYF
TRBJ2-7,TRBD1,TRBV4-3,NA,TGCGCCAGCAGCCAAATGGGACAGGGAATCTACGAGCAGTACTTC,CASSQMGQGIYEQYF
TRBJ1-3,TRBD1,TRBV29-1,NA,TGCAGCGGCTGGACAGGGGCTGGAAACACCATATATTTT,CSGWTGAGNTIYF
TRBJ2-3,TRBD2,TRBV2,NA,TGTGCCAGCAACGGACTAGGCTCATTTACGCAGTATTTT,CASNGLGSFTQYF
TRBJ1-2,NA,TRBV10-3,NA,TGTGCCATCGCAATCTCTAACTATGGCTACACCTTC,CAIAISNYGYTF
TRBJ2-1,TRBD2,TRBV20-1,NA,TGCAGTGCTAGTTATTTTGTGGTGAGTGGGAGGGCGGATGAGAATGAGCAGTTCTTC,CSASYFVVSGRADENEQFF
TRBJ2-1,TRBD1,TRBV5-1,once,TGCGCCAGCAGCTTACCAGCACAGGGGAATGAGCAGTTCTTC,CASSLPAQGNEQFF
TRBJ2-3,NA,TRBV29-1,NA,TGCAGCGTTGAGCCCAGCAGAGGCGATACGCAGTATTTT,CSVEPSRGDTQYF
TRBJ2-5,NA,TRBV7-2,NA,TGTGCCAGCAGGGGAACGATTGAGCAGTACTTC,CASRGTIEQYF
TRBJ2-4,TRBD2,TRBV4-2,few,TGTGCCAGCAGCCAACCTAGCGGGGGGTTTGAAAACATTCAGTACTTC,CASSQPSGGFENIQYF
TRBJ2-5,NA,TRBV7-9,NA,TGTGCCAGCAGCCCCCACGTGGTCGGGAATCGGTGGCAAGAGACCCAGTACTTC,CASSPHVVGNRWQETQYF
TRBJ1-2,NA,TRBV4-2,NA,TGTGCCAGCAGCCAAGATAAAAAACCTCTCCTCTATGGCTACACCTTC,CASSQDKKPLLYGYTF
TRBJ2-4,TRBD2,TRBV12-3/TRBV12-4,few,TGTGCCAGCAGTTCTCGAGCGGGAGGGAGACTAGCCAAAAACATTCAGTACTTC,CASSSRAGGRLAKNIQYF
TRBJ2-5,TRBD1,TRBV24-1,NA,TGTGCCACCAGTGGACAGGGGAAAGAGACCCAGTACTTC,CATSGQGKETQYF
TRBJ2-1,TRBD1,TRBV7-9,NA,TGTGCCAGCAGCCCCCGAACCGACAGGGTTCAGTACAATGAGCAGTTCTTC,CASSPRTDRVQYNEQFF
TRBJ2-3,NA,TRBV4-2,NA,TGTGCCAGCAGCCCAACGTACCCAGATACGCAGTATTTT,CASSPTYPDTQYF
TRBJ2-7,TRBD1,TRBV6-6,NA,TGTGCCAGCAGGCGGACAGGGATAACCTACGAGCAGTACTTC,CASRRTGITYEQYF